These 8 T cell receptor beta chains came from one sample sequenced in a study of blood T cell repertoires in COVID-19. TCRdb keeps only in-frame clones here, not all; method: immunoSEQ multiplex PCR. The table includes 25,000 to 35,000 clones, around 87% detected once. Sequencing was performed on peripheral blood. These receptors came from a human donor in a cohort sampled during active COVID-19.

CDR3 in amino acids: CASSVITTGGVDTQYF. CDR3 DNA sequence: TGCGCCAGCAGCGTTATTACCACGGGGGGGGTAGATACGCAGTATTTT. The rearrangement links TRBV5-1 to TRBJ2-3, with 8 bases aligning to TRBD2. Per germline, CDR1 SGHRS and CDR2 YFSETQ. The ends lost 4 bases at V and 5 bases at J; junction bases unmatched: 12. This CDR3 region has 16 residues.

Only one count was recorded for this clone. The chain links TRBV5-4 to TRBJ2-5; 7 nucleotides agree with TRBD2. The CDR3 has 14 residues. Germline V CDR1 and CDR2: SGHNT, YYREEE (reference sequence). The V and J ends lost 2 bases and 1 base, in that order; junction bases with no gene match: 2. CDR3 bases: TGTGCCAGCAGCTTTCGGGGGGTCCAAGAGACCCAGTACTTC. Its translation: CASSFRGVQETQYF.

The CDR3 protein is CASSLVSAGRTGELFF. The CDR3 DNA reads TGTGCCAGCAGCTTAGTCTCCGCGGGGCGAACCGGGGAGCTGTTTTTT. This chain uses TRBV7-8 with TRBJ2-2; tentatively, D is TRBD2 (6 bases). Per germline, CDR1 SGHVS and CDR2 FQNEAQ. The V gene lost 1 base and the J gene lost 5 bases, with 14 bases spanning the gap. The CDR3 runs 16 residues.

J is TRBJ2-1 and V is TRBV18; 7 nucleotides match TRBD1. The V segment lost 3 bases and the J segment 14 bases; nucleotides outside the gene matches: 4. CDR1 and CDR2 (germline): KGHSH, LQKENI. The CDR3 runs to 11 residues. CDR3 in DNA: TGTGCCAGCTCACCTGACAGGGCTGAGTTCTTC. It yields the protein CASSPDRAEFF.

The chain couples TRBV7-9 to TRBJ2-1; D may be TRBD2 (6 bases). The CDR3 loop spans 15 amino acids. Trimming stripped 5 bases from V and 4 bases from J, with 15 bases between. Per the germline V gene, CDR1 is SEHNR and CDR2 is FQNEAQ (reference sequence). In nucleotides, the CDR3 is TGTGCCAGCAGCCCCCGTATGGGGGGATACAATGAGCAGTTCTTC. Translated, it gives CASSPRMGGYNEQFF.

This chain uses TRBV9 with TRBJ2-4; 12 bases are a match to TRBD2. Germline V CDR1 and CDR2: SGDLS, YYNGEE. With 2 bases clipped from V and 3 bases from J, the junction kept 9 bases outside the gene matches. The CDR3 sequence is 18 residues long. The CDR3 region is CASSVSSGGALGKNIQYF. In DNA form, the CDR3 reads TGTGCCAGCAGCGTGTCTAGCGGGGGGGCCCTGGGCAAAAACATTCAGTACTTC. Full variable domain (outside the CDR3, taken from reference TRBV9 and TRBJ2-4): DSGVTQTPKHLITATGQRVTLRCSPRSGDLSVYWYQQSLDQGLQFLIQYYNGEERAKGNILERFSAQQFPDLHSELNLSSLELGDSALYFCASSVSSGGALGKNIQYFGAGTRLSVL.

V usage is TRBV30 and J usage is TRBJ1-1; D is unclear. The CDR3 covers 14 residues. Germline assignment: CDR1 GTSNPN and CDR2 SVGIG (reference sequence). With 5 bases removed from V and 0 bases from J, the gap between germline ends came to 13 bases. The DNA of the CDR3 is TGTGCCTGGGGACCTCGGGGATTGAACACTGAAGCTTTCTTT. This codes for CAWGPRGLNTEAFF.

The rearrangement links TRBV7-9 to TRBJ2-1; TRBD1 aligns across 7 bases. The trim removed 4 bases at V and 6 bases at J, leaving 9 bases unmatched. The CDR3 is 15 residues long. The germline V gene encodes CDR1 SEHNR and CDR2 FQNEAQ (reference sequence). Written as DNA, the CDR3 is TGTGCCAGCAGCTACCTGACAGGGAAGTTCAATGAGCAGTTCTTC. Its protein product is CASSYLTGKFNEQFF.